This TCR beta chain was retrieved from a study of OX40 agonist ivuxolimab in advanced cancers. Whole-study results and caveats: Clonal expansion from baseline to week 6 occurred in both CD4+ and CD8+ T cells. Individuals who were partial responders at 0.1-3.0 mg/kg had clonal expansion that ranked among the lowest.

The CDR3 has 14 residues. CDR1 is LGHNA, CDR2 YNFKEQ, per germline. With 5 bases removed from V and 3 bases from J, the gap between germline ends came to 11 bases. Only one count was recorded for this clone. The antigen is undetermined. Here immunoSEQ multiplex PCR was the method, and the copy in TCRdb shows in-frame clones only, minus some. The sample comprises tens of thousands of clones, roughly nine tenths of which are singletons, and 10% to 15% rests with the top ten. The chain employs TRBV4-2 and TRBJ1-3; D is perhaps TRBD1 (5 bases). The sample was CD4+ or CD8+ T cells sorted from blood, taken in a trial of the OX40 agonist ivuxolimab. The receptor was derived from an adult with an advanced solid tumor such as melanoma, head and neck, liver or kidney cancer. CDR3 amino acids: CASSGGYGGNTIYF. CDR3 bases: TGTGCCAGCAGCGGGGGGTATGGTGGAAACACCATATATTTT.